Listed below are T cell receptor beta chains from one sample, sequenced in a study of early T cells in non-severe SARS-CoV-2 infection. TCRdb reprocessed the 5' RACE reads with MiXCR, giving one entry per CDR3 protein. This sample has roughly 90,000 distinct CDR3 sequences, with approximately 14% found just once. Specimen: whole blood. The receptor source for this set is an adult who was a healthcare worker with PCR-confirmed SARS-CoV-2 infection or an uninfected control (not recorded which). Both conserved end residues are part of each CDR3. D genes are given only for firm matches. Rows may omit the clone size; those that give it use once, few, many or a size class.

>.|TRBV10-2|TRBD2|TRBJ2-5
CASRDSGGAQETQYF
TGCGCCAGCAGAGATAGCGGGGGGGCACAAGAGACCCAGTACTTC
>few|TRBV24-1|.|TRBJ2-1
CATSDGGQAREYNEQFF
TGTGCCACCAGTGATGGAGGACAGGCCCGGGAGTACAATGAGCAGTTCTTC
>few|TRBV5-1|.|TRBJ1-5
CASSLDGTVNQPQHF
TGCGCCAGCAGCCTCGATGGGACGGTAAATCAGCCCCAGCATTTT
>.|TRBV12-3/TRBV12-4|TRBD2|TRBJ2-1
CASSPLAGGLNEQFF
TGTGCCAGCAGTCCATTAGCGGGGGGACTCAATGAGCAGTTCTTC
>.|TRBV2|.|TRBJ2-3
CASVGRYTDTQYF
TGTGCCAGCGTGGGCAGGTACACAGATACGCAGTATTTT
>few|TRBV2|TRBD1|TRBJ1-6
CASREGTGGYNSPLHF
TGTGCCAGCAGGGAAGGGACAGGGGGGTATAATTCACCCCTCCACTTT
>many|TRBV19|TRBD2|TRBJ2-3
CASSIRRGIADTQYF
TGTGCCAGTAGTATCAGGCGGGGGATCGCAGATACGCAGTATTTT
>.|TRBV7-2|.|TRBJ1-3
CASSLSVSGNTIYF
TGTGCCAGCAGCTTATCTGTTTCCGGGAACACCATATATTTT
>few|TRBV2|.|TRBJ1-5
CASMAGSNQPQHF
TGTGCCAGCATGGCGGGCAGCAATCAGCCCCAGCATTTT
>few|TRBV24-1|.|TRBJ2-2
CATSRQANTGELFF
TGTGCCACCAGTCGCCAGGCGAACACCGGGGAGCTGTTTTTT
>.|TRBV11-2|.|TRBJ2-2
CASSSYRGANTGELFF
TGTGCCAGCAGCTCGTATCGGGGGGCAAACACCGGGGAGCTGTTTTTT
>few|TRBV7-2|.|TRBJ1-5
CASSPRAEEPQHF
TGTGCCAGCAGCCCCAGGGCGGAGGAGCCCCAGCATTTT
>.|TRBV12-5|.|TRBJ1-1
CASGLLQGQEAFF
TGTGCTAGTGGTTTGTTACAGGGTCAAGAAGCTTTCTTT
>few|TRBV5-4|TRBD1|TRBJ1-1
CASSFTGGKDTEAFF
TGTGCCAGCAGCTTCACAGGGGGCAAGGACACTGAAGCTTTCTTT
>.|TRBV5-1|TRBD1|TRBJ2-5
CASSYQGAETQYF
TGCGCCAGCAGCTACCAGGGGGCTGAGACCCAGTACTTC
>few|TRBV15|.|TRBJ1-1
CATSRTTGEREAFF
TGTGCCACCAGCAGGACAACTGGGGAACGGGAAGCTTTCTTT
>.|TRBV19|TRBD1|TRBJ1-5
CASSDRGHDQPQHF
TGTGCCAGTAGCGACAGGGGGCATGATCAGCCCCAGCATTTT
>few|TRBV20-1|TRBD2|TRBJ2-1
CSARIPAGGPNEQFF
TGCAGTGCTAGAATCCCAGCGGGGGGGCCCAATGAGCAGTTCTTC
>few|TRBV25-1|TRBD2|TRBJ2-3
CASGPSGSTDTQYF
TGTGCCAGCGGGCCTAGCGGAAGCACAGATACGCAGTATTTT
>few|TRBV9|.|TRBJ1-1
CASSPGRGSNTEAFF
TGTGCCAGCAGCCCGGGAAGGGGTTCGAACACTGAAGCTTTCTTT
>many|TRBV11-2|.|TRBJ2-2
CASSFAQNTGELFF
TGTGCCAGCAGCTTCGCCCAGAACACCGGGGAGCTGTTTTTT
>few|TRBV18|.|TRBJ2-2
CASSPPNGNTGELFF
TGTGCCAGCTCACCACCCAACGGGAACACCGGGGAGCTGTTTTTT
>many|TRBV10-3|TRBD2|TRBJ2-1
CAISADTSGGANEQFF
TGTGCCATCAGTGCAGATACTAGCGGGGGGGCCAATGAGCAGTTCTTC
>.|TRBV7-8|.|TRBJ1-5
CASSLAGGTLSNQPQHF
TGTGCCAGCAGCTTAGCGGGAGGCACCCTGAGCAATCAGCCCCAGCATTTT
>many|TRBV30|.|TRBJ1-1
CAWSPPGVTEAFF
TGTGCCTGGAGTCCCCCGGGGGTAACTGAAGCTTTCTTT
>.|TRBV28|.|TRBJ1-4
CASRLRNEKLFF
TGTGCCAGCAGACTCCGGAATGAAAAACTGTTTTTT
>few|TRBV14|.|TRBJ2-1
CASSQRDPSRQEPFSSYNEQFF
TGTGCCAGCAGCCAAAGGGACCCTTCTCGACAGGAACCGTTTAGCTCCTACAATGAGCAGTTCTTC